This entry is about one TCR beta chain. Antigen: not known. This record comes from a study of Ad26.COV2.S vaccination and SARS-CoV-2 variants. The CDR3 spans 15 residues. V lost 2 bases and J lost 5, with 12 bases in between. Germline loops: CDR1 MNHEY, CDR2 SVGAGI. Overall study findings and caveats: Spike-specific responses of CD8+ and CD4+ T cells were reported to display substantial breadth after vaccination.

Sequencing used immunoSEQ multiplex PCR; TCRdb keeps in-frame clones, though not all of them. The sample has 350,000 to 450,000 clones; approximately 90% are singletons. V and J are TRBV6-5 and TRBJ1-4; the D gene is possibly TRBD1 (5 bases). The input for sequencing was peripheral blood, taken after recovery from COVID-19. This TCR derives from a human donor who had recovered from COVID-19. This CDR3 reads CASSYAEGTNEKLFF. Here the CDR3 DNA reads TGTGCCAGCAGTTACGCTGAAGGGACGAATGAAAAACTGTTTTTT.